This entry is about one TCR beta chain. The antigen is undetermined. Amplified regions were TCR beta CDR3 sequences from RNA transcripts. Carried out on the TCR CDR3, a first-round RT-PCR used the HTBI primer set. TCRdb reanalysed the multiplex PCR reads using MiXCR and keeps one entry per CDR3 protein. The top ten clones hold around 10% of a sample with 350,000 to 400,000 distinct CDR3 sequences, approximately 13% of them seen once. The sample originates from a study of T cells in Graves' hyperthyroidism and ophthalmopathy. General study results and limits: Blood also held most thyroid clonotypes expanded beyond 0.001. A 13 V-J signature model discriminated ophthalmopathy versus stable hyperthyroidism.

With V trimmed by 7 bases and J by 7 bases, 9 bases remained unmatched. CDR3 length: 15 amino acids. Per the germline V gene, CDR1 is SEHNR and CDR2 is FQNEAQ (reference sequence). Patients aged 18 to 65 had newly diagnosed hyperthyroidism that had lasted under 2 months. Lactation, pregnancy, other autoimmune disease or uncontrolled infection led to exclusion of patients. Source material: blood. The sequence was collected from a woman aged 60-75 years with Graves' hyperthyroidism. The chain is built from TRBV7-9 and TRBJ2-1; 11 bases are a match to TRBD2. This CDR3 is CASTDAGLAVNEQFF. CDR3 sequence (DNA): TGTGCCAGCACCGACGCGGGACTAGCGGTGAATGAGCAGTTCTTC.